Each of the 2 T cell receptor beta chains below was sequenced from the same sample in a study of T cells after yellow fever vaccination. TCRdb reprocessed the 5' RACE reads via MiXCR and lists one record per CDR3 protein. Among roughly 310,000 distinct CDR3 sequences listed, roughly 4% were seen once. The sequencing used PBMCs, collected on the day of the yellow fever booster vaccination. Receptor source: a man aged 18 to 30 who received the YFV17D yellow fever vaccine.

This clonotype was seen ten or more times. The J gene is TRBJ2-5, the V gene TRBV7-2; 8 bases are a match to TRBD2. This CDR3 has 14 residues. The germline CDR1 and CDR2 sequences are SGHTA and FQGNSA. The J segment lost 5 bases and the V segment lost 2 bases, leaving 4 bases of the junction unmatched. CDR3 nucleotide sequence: TGTGCCAGCAGCTTACAGCGGGGGCGTGAGACCCAGTACTTC. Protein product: CASSLQRGRETQYF.

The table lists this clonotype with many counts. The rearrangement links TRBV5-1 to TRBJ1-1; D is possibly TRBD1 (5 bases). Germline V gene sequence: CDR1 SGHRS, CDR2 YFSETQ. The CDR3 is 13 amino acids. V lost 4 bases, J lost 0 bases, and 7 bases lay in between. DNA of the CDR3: TGCGCCAGCAGCCCAGGGCTGAACACTGAAGCTTTCTTT. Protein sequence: CASSPGLNTEAFF.